The clone carrying this T cell receptor (beta chain) was observed at least ten times. Antigen specificity is unknown. These data come from a study of tumor and adjacent non-tumor tissue in lung cancer. The overall study: There were 11 to 13 adenocarcinoma, 2 squamous cell carcinoma and 1 small cell lung cancer cases. Aged about 31 to 76 years, patients included roughly eleven men and 5 women with stage I to III disease. Study outcomes and limitations: Tumor TCR diversity, when higher, was linked to shorter survival.

A modified ARM-PCR protocol with three rounds of nested PCR amplified TCRbeta. TCRdb reprocessed the multiplex PCR reads via MiXCR and lists one record per CDR3 protein. The table includes around 70,000 distinct CDR3 sequences, around three quarters detected once. The template was RNA from unsorted bulk tissue. The CDR3 covers 17 residues. Germline V gene data show CDR1 as MNHNS and CDR2 as SASEGT. Trimming at V came to 4 bases and at J to 0 bases, leaving 3 bases not matched to a gene. V is TRBV6-1 and J is TRBJ2-2, with 12 bases fitting TRBD1. Sequenced material: lung tumor tissue. The source is a man aged 55 to 69 with non-small cell lung cancer. The CDR3 loop reads CASSVGQGASNTGELFF. DNA for the CDR3: TGTGCCAGCAGTGTGGGACAGGGGGCTTCGAACACCGGGGAGCTGTTTTTT.